One and the same sample provided the 14 T cell receptor beta chains below, sequenced in a study of T-cell reconstitution after alpha-beta-depleted transplantation in children. Unique molecular identifiers were incorporated during preparation of the TCRbeta library. TCRdb re-called the PCR reads through MiXCR, storing one row per CDR3 protein. The repertoire holds about a million distinct CDR3 sequences, with 25% to 30% as singletons. The sequences come from PBMCs, mostly from graft donor cells, collected 360 days after TCRalphabeta/CD19-depleted stem cell transplant. These receptors were taken from a boy under three years old who had a stem cell transplant for SCID, so the T cells may come from the graft donor.

Only a few counts were recorded for this clonotype. The rearrangement links TRBV5-1 to TRBJ2-5, with 7 bases aligning to TRBD2. The germline V gene has CDR1 SGHRS and CDR2 YFSETQ. This CDR3 spans 14 amino acids. Germline trimming cut 4 bases from V and 1 base from J; bases unmatched to any gene: 4. CDR3 region: CASSVTSPQETQYF. Written as DNA, the CDR3 is TGCGCCAGCAGCGTGACTAGCCCCCAAGAGACCCAGTACTTC.

This clonotype has more than one count but fewer than ten. This chain links TRBV12-3 or TRBV12-4 with TRBJ2-6; D is unresolved. This CDR3 region has 17 residues. V was pared by 3 bases and J by 0 bases, with 12 bases between. Written as DNA, the CDR3 is TGTGCCAGCAGTTTGGTCCAAATAAACTCTGGGGCCAACGTCCTGACTTTC. Its protein is CASSLVQINSGANVLTF.

This chain connects TRBV2 to TRBJ2-5; 8 bases align to TRBD1. This CDR3 is built from 14 residues. Germline V gene data show CDR1 as SNHLY and CDR2 as FYNNEI. J lost 3 bases, V lost 5 bases, and 5 bases had no gene match. CDR3 sequence reads: CASSKDRAKETQYF. In DNA form, the CDR3 reads TGTGCCAGCAGTAAGGACAGGGCGAAAGAGACCCAGTACTTC.

V and J are TRBV29-1 and TRBJ2-4, with D hard to call. There are 11 residues in the CDR3. Trimming cost V 5 bases and J 2 bases, with 4 bases left between them. Germline V gene data show CDR1 as SQVTM and CDR2 as ANQGSEA. CDR3 loop: CSVRTKNIQYF. Here the CDR3 DNA reads TGCAGCGTTAGAACCAAAAACATTCAGTACTTC.

This clonotype was found many times. This chain links TRBV9 with TRBJ2-6; a weak D match, TRBD2 (6 bases). The CDR3 length is 15 residues. V was shortened by 1 base and J by 2 bases, with 7 bases between the two germline ends. From germline, CDR1 is SGDLS and CDR2 YYNGEE. The CDR3 sequence is CASSVPGAGANVLTF. The CDR3 bases are TGTGCCAGCAGCGTACCGGGGGCTGGGGCCAACGTCCTGACTTTC.

This clonotype was observed a handful of times. V usage is TRBV10-3 and J usage is TRBJ2-5; 11 positions agree with TRBD2. The CDR3 extends over 17 amino acids. The V gene end was trimmed by 0 bases and the J gene end by 5 bases; junction bases not matched to a gene: 8. CDR1 and CDR2 (germline): ENHRY, SYGVKD. CDR3 DNA sequence: TGTGCCATCAGTGAGTCGATAGGGACTAGCGGACTTGAGACCCAGTACTTC. Translation: CAISESIGTSGLETQYF.

The J gene is TRBJ1-1, the V gene TRBV12-3 or TRBV12-4, with no clear D. V lost 1 base and J 10 bases, leaving 13 bases between the germline ends. The CDR3 is 13 amino acids. CDR3 amino acids: CASSLVEGLAAFF. DNA of the CDR3: TGTGCCAGCAGTTTAGTGGAGGGCCTGGCAGCTTTCTTT.

This clonotype showed up just a few times. The chain carries TRBV6-2 or TRBV6-3 and TRBJ2-7; 8 positions agree with TRBD1. With V trimmed by 2 bases and J by 3 bases, 3 bases remained unmatched. This CDR3 has 14 amino acids. Germline assignment: CDR1 MNHEY and CDR2 SVGEGT. CDR3 loop: CASSYRQGHYEQYF. The CDR3 bases are TGTGCCAGCAGTTACCGACAGGGGCACTACGAGCAGTACTTC.

The chain is built from TRBV20-1 and TRBJ2-3; TRBD2 matches at 11 bases. From germline, CDR1 is DFQATT and CDR2 SNEGSKA (reference sequence). The CDR3 runs to 16 residues. V lost 5 bases and J lost 0; bases outside the gene matches: 7. This CDR3 reads CSAETSGVPSTDTQYF. DNA for the CDR3: TGCAGTGCTGAGACTAGCGGGGTTCCTAGCACAGATACGCAGTATTTT.

In its sample, this clonotype was seen many times. This chain connects TRBV11-2 to TRBJ2-1, with 12 positions matching TRBD2. In germline, CDR1 is SGHAT, CDR2 FQNNGV. Trimming at V came to 2 bases and at J to 8 bases, leaving 4 bases not matched to a gene. The CDR3 contains 15 residues. CDR3 in DNA: TGTGCCAGCAGCTTACTAGCGGGGGGGCTTTATGAGCAGTTCTTC. Its protein is CASSLLAGGLYEQFF.

The chain carries TRBV15 and TRBJ2-7; D is undetermined. The CDR3 consists of 13 residues. Germline V gene sequence: CDR1 LNHNV, CDR2 YYDKDF (reference sequence). The V end lost 1 base, the J end lost 5 bases, and 9 bases lay between the germline ends. CDR3 amino acids: CATSRAGSNEQYF. In nucleotides, the CDR3 is TGTGCCACCAGCAGAGCAGGCTCGAACGAGCAGTACTTC.

V usage is TRBV5-6 and J usage is TRBJ1-5, with no clear D. There are 15 residues in the CDR3. The germline V and J ends were trimmed by 4 bases and 5 bases, with 16 bases remaining between them. Germline loops: CDR1 SGHDT, CDR2 YYEEEE. The CDR3 DNA sequence: TGTGCCAGCAGCCGGTGGTCTAACCGCCATCAGCCCCAGCATTTT. Its translation is CASSRWSNRHQPQHF.

There are a few counts of this clonotype. The CDR3 coding sequence is TGTGCCAGCAGCTCTTCGGGCGGGGCGGGCGAGCAGTACTTC. This translates into CASSSSGGAGEQYF. This chain links TRBV7-9 with TRBJ2-7; maybe TRBD2 (6 bases). The V end was cut by 4 bases, the J end by 6 bases, with 16 bases between. Looked up from germline, CDR1 is SEHNR and CDR2 is FQNEAQ (reference sequence). This CDR3 region has 14 residues.

The CDR3 sequence is CASSRQARDTQYF. The CDR3 nucleotides are TGTGCCAGCAGTAGGCAGGCTCGGGATACGCAGTATTTT. V and J are TRBV2 and TRBJ2-3, with D unresolved. CDR3 size: 13 residues. With 5 bases removed from V and 6 bases from J, the gap between germline ends came to 12 bases. Per the germline V gene, CDR1 is SNHLY and CDR2 is FYNNEI.